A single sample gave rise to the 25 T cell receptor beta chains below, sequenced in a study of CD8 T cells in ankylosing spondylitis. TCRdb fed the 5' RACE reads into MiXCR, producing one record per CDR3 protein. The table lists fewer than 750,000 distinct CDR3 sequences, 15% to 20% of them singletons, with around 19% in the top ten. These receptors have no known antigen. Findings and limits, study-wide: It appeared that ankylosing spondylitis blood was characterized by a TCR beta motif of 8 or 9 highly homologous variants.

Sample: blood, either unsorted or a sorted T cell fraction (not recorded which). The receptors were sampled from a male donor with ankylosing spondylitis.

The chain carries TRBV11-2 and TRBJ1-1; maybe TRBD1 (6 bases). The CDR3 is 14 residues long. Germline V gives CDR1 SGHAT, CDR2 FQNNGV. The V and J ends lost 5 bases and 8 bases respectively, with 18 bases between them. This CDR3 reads CASSLDSPGTEAFF. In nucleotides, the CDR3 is TGTGCCAGCAGCCTCGATAGCCCCGGGACAGAAGCTTTCTTT.

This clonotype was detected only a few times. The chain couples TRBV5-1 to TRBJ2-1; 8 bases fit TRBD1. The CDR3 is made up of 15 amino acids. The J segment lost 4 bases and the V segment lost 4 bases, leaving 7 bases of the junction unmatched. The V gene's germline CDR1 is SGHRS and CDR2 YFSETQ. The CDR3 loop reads CASSQQTGVYNEQFF. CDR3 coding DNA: TGCGCCAGCAGCCAGCAGACAGGGGTTTACAATGAGCAGTTCTTC.

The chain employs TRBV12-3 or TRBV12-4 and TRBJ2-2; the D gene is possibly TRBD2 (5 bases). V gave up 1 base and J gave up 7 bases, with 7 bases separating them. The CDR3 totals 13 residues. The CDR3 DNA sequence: TGTGCCAGCAGTTTAGGGGAGTTCGGGGAGCTGTTTTTT. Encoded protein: CASSLGEFGELFF.

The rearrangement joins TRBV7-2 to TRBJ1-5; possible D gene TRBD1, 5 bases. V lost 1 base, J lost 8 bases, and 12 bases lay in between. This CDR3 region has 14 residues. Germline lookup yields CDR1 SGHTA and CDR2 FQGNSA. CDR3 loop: CASSLVGVNEPQHF. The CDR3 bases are TGTGCCAGCAGCTTAGTAGGGGTTAATGAGCCCCAGCATTTT.

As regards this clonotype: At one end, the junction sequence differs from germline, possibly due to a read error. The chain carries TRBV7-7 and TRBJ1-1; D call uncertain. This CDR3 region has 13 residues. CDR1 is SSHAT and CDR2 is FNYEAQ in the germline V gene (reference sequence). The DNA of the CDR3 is TGTGCTAGCAGCCGGACGGTGAACACTGAAGATTTCTTT. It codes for CASSRTVNTEDFF.

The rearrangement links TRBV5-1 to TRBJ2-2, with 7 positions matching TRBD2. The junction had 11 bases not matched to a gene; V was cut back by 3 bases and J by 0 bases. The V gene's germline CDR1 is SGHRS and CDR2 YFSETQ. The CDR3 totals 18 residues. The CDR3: CASSYSLAGVPNTGELFF. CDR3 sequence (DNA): TGCGCCAGCAGCTACAGCTTAGCGGGTGTACCGAACACCGGGGAGCTGTTTTTT.

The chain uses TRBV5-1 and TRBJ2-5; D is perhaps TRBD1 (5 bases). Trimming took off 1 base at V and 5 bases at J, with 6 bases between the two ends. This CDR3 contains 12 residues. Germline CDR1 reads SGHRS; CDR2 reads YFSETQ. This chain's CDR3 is CASSLYRETQYF. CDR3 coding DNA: TGCGCCAGCAGCTTGTACAGGGAGACCCAGTACTTC.

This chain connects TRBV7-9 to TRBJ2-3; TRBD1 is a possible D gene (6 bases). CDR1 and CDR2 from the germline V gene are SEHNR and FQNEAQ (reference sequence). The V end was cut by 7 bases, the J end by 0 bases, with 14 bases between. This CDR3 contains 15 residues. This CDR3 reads CASKQGIRSTDTQYF. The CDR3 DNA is TGTGCCAGCAAGCAGGGGATTAGGAGCACAGATACGCAGTATTTT. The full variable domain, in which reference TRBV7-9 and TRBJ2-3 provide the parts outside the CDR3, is DTGVSQNPRHKITKRGQNVTFRCDPISEHNRLYWYRQTLGQGPEFLTYFQNEAQLEKSRLLSDRFSAERPKGSFSTLEIQRTEQGDSAMYLCASKQGIRSTDTQYFGPGTRLTVL.

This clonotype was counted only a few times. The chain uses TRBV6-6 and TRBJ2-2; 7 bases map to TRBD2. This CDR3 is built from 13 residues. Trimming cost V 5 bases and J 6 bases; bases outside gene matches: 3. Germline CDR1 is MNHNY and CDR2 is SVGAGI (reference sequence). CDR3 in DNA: TGTGCCAGCAGTCGGGGGGTCCCCGGGGAGCTGTTTTTT. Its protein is CASSRGVPGELFF.

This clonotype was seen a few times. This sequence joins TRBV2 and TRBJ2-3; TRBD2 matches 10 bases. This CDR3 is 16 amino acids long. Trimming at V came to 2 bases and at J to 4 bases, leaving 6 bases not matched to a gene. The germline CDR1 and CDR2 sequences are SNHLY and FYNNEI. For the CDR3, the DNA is TGTGCCAGCAGTGAAATGGCTAGCGGGAGTGCAGATACGCAGTATTTT. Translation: CASSEMASGSADTQYF. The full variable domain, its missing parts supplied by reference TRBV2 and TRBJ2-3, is EPEVTQTPSHQVTQMGQEVILRCVPISNHLYFYWYRQILGQKVEFLVSFYNNEISEKSEIFDDQFSVERPDGSNFTLKIRSTKLEDSAMYFCASSEMASGSADTQYFGPGTRLTVL.

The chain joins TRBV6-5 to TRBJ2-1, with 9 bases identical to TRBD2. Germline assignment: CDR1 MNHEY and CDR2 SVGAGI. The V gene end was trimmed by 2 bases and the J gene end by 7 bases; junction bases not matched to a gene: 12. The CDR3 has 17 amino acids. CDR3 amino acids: CASSYEVAGAMGNEQFF. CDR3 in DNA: TGTGCCAGCAGTTACGAGGTAGCGGGAGCTATGGGGAATGAGCAGTTCTTC.

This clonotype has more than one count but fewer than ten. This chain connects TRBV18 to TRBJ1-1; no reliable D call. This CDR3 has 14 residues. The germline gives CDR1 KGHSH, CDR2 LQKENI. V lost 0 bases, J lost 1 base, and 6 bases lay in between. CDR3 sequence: CASSPPWKNTEAFF. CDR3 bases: TGTGCCAGCTCACCACCGTGGAAGAACACTGAAGCTTTCTTT.

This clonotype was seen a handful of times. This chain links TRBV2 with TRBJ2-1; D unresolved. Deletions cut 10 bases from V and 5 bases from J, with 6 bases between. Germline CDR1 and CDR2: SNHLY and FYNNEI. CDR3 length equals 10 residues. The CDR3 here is CATTDNEQFF. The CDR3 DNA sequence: TGTGCCACGACGGACAATGAGCAGTTCTTC.

CDR3 residues: CASSPQGLAATGELFF. DNA for the CDR3: TGTGCCAGCAGCCCTCAGGGGCTAGCGGCCACCGGGGAGCTGTTTTTT. This chain links TRBV27 with TRBJ2-2, with D possibly TRBD2 on 7 matching bases. In germline, CDR1 is MNHEY, CDR2 SMNVEV (reference sequence). Trimming removed 6 bases at V and 4 bases at J, with 18 bases between. The CDR3 sequence is 16 residues long.

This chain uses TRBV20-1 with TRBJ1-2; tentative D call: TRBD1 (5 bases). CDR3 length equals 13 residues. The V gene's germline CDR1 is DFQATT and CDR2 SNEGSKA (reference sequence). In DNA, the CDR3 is TGCAGCGCTTGGGGGGGAGCTAACTATGGCTACACCTTC. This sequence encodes CSAWGGANYGYTF.

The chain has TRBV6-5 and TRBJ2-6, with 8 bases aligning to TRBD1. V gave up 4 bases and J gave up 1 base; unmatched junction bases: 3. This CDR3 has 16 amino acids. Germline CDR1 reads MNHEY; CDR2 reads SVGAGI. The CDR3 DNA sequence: TGTGCCAGCAGTTTGGACAGGGTATCTGGGGCCAACGTCCTGACTTTC. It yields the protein CASSLDRVSGANVLTF.

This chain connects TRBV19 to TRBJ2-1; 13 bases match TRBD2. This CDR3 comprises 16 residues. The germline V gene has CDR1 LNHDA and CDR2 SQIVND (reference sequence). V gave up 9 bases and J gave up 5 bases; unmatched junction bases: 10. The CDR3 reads CASNTGTSGADNEQFF. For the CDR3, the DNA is TGTGCCAGCAACACCGGGACTAGCGGGGCAGACAATGAGCAGTTCTTC.

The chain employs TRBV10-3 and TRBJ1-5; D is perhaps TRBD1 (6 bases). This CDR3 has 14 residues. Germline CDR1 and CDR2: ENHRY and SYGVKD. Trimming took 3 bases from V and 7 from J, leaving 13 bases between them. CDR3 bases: TGTGCCATCAGTGAAGGGGGGTTGGGGCAGCCCCAGCATTTT. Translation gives CAISEGGLGQPQHF.

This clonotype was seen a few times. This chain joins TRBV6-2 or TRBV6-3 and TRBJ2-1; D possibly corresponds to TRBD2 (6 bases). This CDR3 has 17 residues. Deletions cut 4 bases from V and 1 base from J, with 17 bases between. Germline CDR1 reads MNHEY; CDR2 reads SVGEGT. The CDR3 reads CASSSRPLARSYNEQFF. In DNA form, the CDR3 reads TGTGCCAGCAGTTCCCGACCCCTAGCGAGATCCTACAATGAGCAGTTCTTC.

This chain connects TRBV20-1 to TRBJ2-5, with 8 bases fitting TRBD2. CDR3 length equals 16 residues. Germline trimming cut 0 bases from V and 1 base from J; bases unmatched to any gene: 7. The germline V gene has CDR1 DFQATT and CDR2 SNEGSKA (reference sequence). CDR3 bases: TGCAGTGCTAGAGATGCAAAGCGGGGGCTCCAAGAGACCCAGTACTTC. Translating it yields CSARDAKRGLQETQYF.

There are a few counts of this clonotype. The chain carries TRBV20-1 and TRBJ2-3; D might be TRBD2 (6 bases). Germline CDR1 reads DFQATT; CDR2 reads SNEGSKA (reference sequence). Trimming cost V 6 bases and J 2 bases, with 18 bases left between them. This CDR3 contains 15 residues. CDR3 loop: CSARAGTFNTDTQYF. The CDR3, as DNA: TGCAGTGCCCGCGCCGGGACTTTTAACACAGATACGCAGTATTTT.

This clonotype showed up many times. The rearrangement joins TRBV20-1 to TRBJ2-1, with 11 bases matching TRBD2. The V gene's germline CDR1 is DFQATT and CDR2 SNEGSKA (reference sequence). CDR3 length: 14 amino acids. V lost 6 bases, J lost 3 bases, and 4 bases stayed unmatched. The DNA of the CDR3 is TGCAGTGCACCGACTAGCGGGGACTACAATGAGCAGTTCTTC. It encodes CSAPTSGDYNEQFF.

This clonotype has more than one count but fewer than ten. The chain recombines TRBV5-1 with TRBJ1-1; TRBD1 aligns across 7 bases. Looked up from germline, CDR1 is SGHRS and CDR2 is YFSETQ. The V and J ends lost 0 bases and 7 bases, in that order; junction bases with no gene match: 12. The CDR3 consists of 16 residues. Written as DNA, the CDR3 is TGCGCCAGCAGCTTGGACAGGGGAGAAGGCATAAGTGAAGCTTTCTTT. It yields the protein CASSLDRGEGISEAFF.

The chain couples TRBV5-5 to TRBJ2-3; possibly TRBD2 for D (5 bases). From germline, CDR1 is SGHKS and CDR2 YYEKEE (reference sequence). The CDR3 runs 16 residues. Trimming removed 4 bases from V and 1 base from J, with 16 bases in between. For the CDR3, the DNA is TGTGCCAGCAGCCGAGGGTTTCAGGCCGGCACAGATACGCAGTATTTT. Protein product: CASSRGFQAGTDTQYF.

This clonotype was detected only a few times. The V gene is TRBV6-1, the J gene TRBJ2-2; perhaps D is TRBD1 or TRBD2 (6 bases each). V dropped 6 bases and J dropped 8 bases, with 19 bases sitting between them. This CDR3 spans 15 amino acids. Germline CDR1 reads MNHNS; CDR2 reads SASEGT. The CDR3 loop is CASSKMGGIQGELFF. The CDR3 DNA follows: TGTGCCAGCAGCAAGATGGGGGGCATTCAAGGGGAGCTGTTTTTT.